The text below deals with one TCR beta chain. The target of this receptor is not known. No base-level quality is on record; no much larger clone is a single base apart. In the prospective study, participants were roughly 18 to 100 years old, resided in about two dozen geographic areas of the United States, and were enrolled through a virtual design. In the prospective study, cohorts were assigned on the basis of participant-reported clinical history obtained from a screening survey and a study questionnaire. ImmuneRACE Cohort 3 recovered participants were defined by two consecutive negative NP/OP PCR tests, healthcare professional clearance, or symptom resolution. In the prospective study, whole blood, serum and a nasopharyngeal or oropharyngeal swab were collected from each participant by mobile phlebotomists. Participants in the prospective study had the option to provide additional blood draws and questionnaires over an approximately 2-month period. Before DNA extraction, blood samples from the prospective study were shipped at room temperature or frozen.

TCRbeta CDR3 regions were amplified from genomic DNA by means of the immunoSEQ Assay, a bias-controlled multiplex PCR. The authors' pipeline ran thus. Nucleated cell counts per sample were estimated from amplification of reference gene primers within the assay. To quantify the absolute abundance of each unique TCRbeta CDR3 rearrangement, sequence reads were collapsed and filtered. For each sample, productive Simpson clonality was calculated as the square root of Simpson's diversity index over productive rearrangements. Imported from immuneACCESS, the table was reduced by TCRdb to in-frame sequences with V and J called. These copies leave out some clones; in studies compared against another copy, an unresolved V gene accounts for under half, and the cause of the remainder is not known. The DNA gave D and trimming, while V, J and clone size come from that table. Present in this sample are around 390,000 clones, around nine tenths of which were seen just once. The ten largest clonotypes hold approximately 10% of the sample.

This sample is part of a study of blood T cell repertoires in COVID-19 (TCRdb year 2020). Regarding the study in general: The collaborator samples originated in the United States, Italy and Spain and spanned the acute and convalescent phases of COVID-19. The prospective study material was composed of cDNA or gDNA derived from T cells, B-cell-depleted T cells, or PBMCs. Subjects who had been exposed to COVID-19, were actively infected with it, or had recovered from it provided the deeply sampled blood TCRbeta repertoires that made up the dataset. The repertoires were made available in a free public database intended to serve as a resource for research on the immune response to SARS-CoV-2. Samples came from the ongoing ImmuneRACE study (first 160 participants) plus 1,254 subjects from 6 global collaborators. A de-identified subject ID, COVID-19 status, age in years and sex were almost always included in the sample metadata. Where HLA class I and class II types were available, the types were taken from metadata supplied by the sample provider, not from assay-based typing. Study-level results and caveats: The quantity of clinical and demographic metadata differed by source and by participant and was supplied without curation.

The material sequenced was PBMCs or T cells enriched from blood (not recorded which). This receptor was obtained from a woman aged 45-65 years who had recovered from COVID-19.

The CDR3: CATSRAGTQETQYF. The sequenced DNA is TGTGCCACCAGCAGAGCAGGAACCCAAGAGACCCAGTACTTC. The chain joins TRBV15 to TRBJ2-5, with no reliable assignment of the D segment. The CDR3 numbers 14 residues from cysteine through phenylalanine. The only DNA kept is the CDR3, 42 bases in frame from the first base. The germline V gene encodes CDR1 LNHNV and CDR2 YYDKDF (reference sequence). Relative to germline, V is 1 base shorter and J is 1 base shorter, with 7 bases between their ends.